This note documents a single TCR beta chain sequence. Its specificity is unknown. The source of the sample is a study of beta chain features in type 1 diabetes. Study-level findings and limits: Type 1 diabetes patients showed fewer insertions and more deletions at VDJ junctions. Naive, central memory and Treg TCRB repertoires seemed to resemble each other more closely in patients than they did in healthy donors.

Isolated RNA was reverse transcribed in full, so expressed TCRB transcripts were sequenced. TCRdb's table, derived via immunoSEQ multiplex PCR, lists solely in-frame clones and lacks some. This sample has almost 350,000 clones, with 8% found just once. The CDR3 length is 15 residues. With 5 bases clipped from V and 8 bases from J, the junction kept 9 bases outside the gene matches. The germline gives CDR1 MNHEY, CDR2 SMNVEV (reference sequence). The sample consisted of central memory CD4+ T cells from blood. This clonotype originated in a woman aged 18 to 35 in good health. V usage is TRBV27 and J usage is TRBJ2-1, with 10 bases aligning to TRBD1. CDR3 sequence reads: CASSPRDRGFDEQFF. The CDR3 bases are TGTGCCAGCAGTCCCCGGGACAGGGGATTCGATGAGCAGTTCTTC.